This T cell receptor beta chain was sequenced in a study of CD8 T cells in ankylosing spondylitis. Regarding the study as a whole: Seemingly distinctive of ankylosing spondylitis blood was a TCR beta motif formed by eight highly homologous variants. From matched ankylosing spondylitis synovial fluid, disease-linked clones were reportedly recovered at significantly enriched levels.

This clonotype was observed at least ten times. Its antigen is unidentified. This CDR3 is 15 amino acids long. Germline V CDR1 and CDR2: SGHRS, YFSETQ. Trimming removed 4 bases from V and 6 bases from J; junction bases left unmatched: 5. In making TCR beta libraries, quantitative 5'-RACE with molecular barcodes was used. TCRdb recomputed calls from the 5' RACE reads with MiXCR, one row per CDR3 protein. Altogether about 540,000 distinct CDR3 sequences are present, about 12% being singletons, with the ten largest covering under 7.5%. The rearrangement links TRBV5-1 to TRBJ2-2; 11 positions agree with TRBD1. Sequencing was done on a sample of blood, either unsorted or a sorted T cell fraction (not recorded which). The clonotype originates from a male donor with ankylosing spondylitis. CDR3 DNA sequence: TGCGCCAGCAGCGGACAGGGGGCTGTGGCCGGGGAGCTGTTTTTT. It yields the protein CASSGQGAVAGELFF.